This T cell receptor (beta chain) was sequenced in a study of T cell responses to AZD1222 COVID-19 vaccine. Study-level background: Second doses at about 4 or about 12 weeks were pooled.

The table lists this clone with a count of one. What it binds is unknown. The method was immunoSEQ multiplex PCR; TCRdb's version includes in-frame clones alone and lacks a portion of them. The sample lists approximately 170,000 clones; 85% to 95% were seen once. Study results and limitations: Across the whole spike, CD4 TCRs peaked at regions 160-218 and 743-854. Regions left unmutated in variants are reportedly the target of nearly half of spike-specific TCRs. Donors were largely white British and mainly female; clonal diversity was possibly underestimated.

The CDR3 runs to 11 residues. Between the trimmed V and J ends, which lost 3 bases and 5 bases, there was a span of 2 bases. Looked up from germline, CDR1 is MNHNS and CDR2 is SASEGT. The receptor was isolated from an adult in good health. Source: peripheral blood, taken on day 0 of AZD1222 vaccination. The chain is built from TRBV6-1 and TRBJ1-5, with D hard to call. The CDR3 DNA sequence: TGTGCCAGCAGTGACCATCAGCCCCAGCATTTT. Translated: CASSDHQPQHF.